This T cell receptor (beta chain) was obtained from a study of blood T cell repertoires in COVID-19. Turning to the study itself: Spain, Italy and the United States supplied samples that represented acute and convalescent COVID-19. T cells, B-cell-depleted T cells, or PBMCs provided the cDNA or gDNA that served as material.

Germline lookup yields CDR1 SEHNR and CDR2 FQNEAQ (reference sequence). The CDR3 totals 14 residues. Trimming at V came to 2 bases and at J to 7 bases, leaving 5 bases not matched to a gene. Original handling: By means of reference gene primer amplification, nucleated cell counts were estimated. Some clones are missing from TCRdb's copy, which holds only in-frame ones; the method was immunoSEQ multiplex PCR. That table gives V, J and clone size, and the DNA gave D and trimming. The table includes roughly 100,000 clones, about 90% detected once. In its sample, this clone was seen once. The origin of this receptor is a human donor in a cohort sampled during active COVID-19. The chain joins TRBV7-9 to TRBJ2-1; 7 nucleotides line up with TRBD2. What was sequenced was peripheral blood. CDR3 DNA sequence: TGTGCCAGCAGCTTAACAGCGGGAACGAATGAGCAGTTCTTC. It translates to CASSLTAGTNEQFF.